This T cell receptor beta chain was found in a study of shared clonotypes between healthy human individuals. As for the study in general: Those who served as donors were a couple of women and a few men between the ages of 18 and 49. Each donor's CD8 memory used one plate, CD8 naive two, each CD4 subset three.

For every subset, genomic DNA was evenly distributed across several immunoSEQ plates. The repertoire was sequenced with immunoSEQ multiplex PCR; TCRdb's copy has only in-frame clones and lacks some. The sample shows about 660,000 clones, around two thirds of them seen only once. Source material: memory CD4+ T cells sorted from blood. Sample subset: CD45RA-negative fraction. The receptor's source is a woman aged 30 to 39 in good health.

The CDR3 nucleotides are TGTGCCAGTAGTATTCGCGGGGTCTCAGATACGCAGTATTTT. Translating it yields CASSIRGVSDTQYF. The chain is built from TRBV19 and TRBJ2-3, with D possibly matching TRBD2 (6 bases). Germline CDR1 reads LNHDA; CDR2 reads SQIVND (reference sequence). The CDR3 spans 14 residues. V was clipped by 3 bases and J by 4 bases, with 11 bases between them.